The source of this T cell receptor (beta chain) is a study of blood T cell repertoires in COVID-19. Study at large: Acute-phase and convalescent COVID-19 samples originated in the United States, Italy and Spain.

Cohort assignment relied on participant-reported clinical history. As originally analysed: Reference gene primer amplification in the assay estimated nucleated cell counts. The protocol was immunoSEQ multiplex PCR, while the TCRdb copy is restricted to in-frame clones and leaves out a portion. Clonal size and the V and J genes are those of that table, whereas D and trimming came from the DNA. The sample contains about 220,000 clones, roughly 89% of which appear only once. J gave up 5 bases and V 6 bases, and 7 bases lay outside the gene matches. Germline V gene sequence: CDR1 KGHSH, CDR2 LQKENI. CDR3 size: 16 residues.

The chain has TRBV18 and TRBJ1-6, with 10 bases that match TRBD1. Sample: PBMCs or T cells enriched from blood (not recorded which). This receptor was identified in a woman aged 30 to 39 with acute COVID-19. The CDR3 protein is CASSSRTGGDNSPLHF. Here the CDR3 DNA reads TGTGCCAGCTCTTCTCGGACAGGGGGAGATAATTCACCCCTCCACTTT.